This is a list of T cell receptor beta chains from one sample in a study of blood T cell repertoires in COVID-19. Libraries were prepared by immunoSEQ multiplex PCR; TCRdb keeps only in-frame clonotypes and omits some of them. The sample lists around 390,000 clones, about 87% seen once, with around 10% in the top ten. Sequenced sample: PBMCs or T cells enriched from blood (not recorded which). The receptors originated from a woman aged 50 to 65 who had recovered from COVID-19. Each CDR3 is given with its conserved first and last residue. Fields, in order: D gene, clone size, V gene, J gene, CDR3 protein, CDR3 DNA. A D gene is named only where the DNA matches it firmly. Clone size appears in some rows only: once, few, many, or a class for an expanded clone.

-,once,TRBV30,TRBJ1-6,CAWSIGQYNSPLHF,TGTGCCTGGAGTATAGGACAGTATAATTCACCCCTCCACTTT
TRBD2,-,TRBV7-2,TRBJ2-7,CASSLAASGSSYEQYF,TGTGCCAGCAGCTTAGCCGCTAGCGGGTCTTCCTACGAGCAGTACTTC
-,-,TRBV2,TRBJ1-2,CASSELGGYTF,TGTGCCAGCAGCGAACTCGGTGGCTACACCTTC
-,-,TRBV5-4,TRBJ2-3,CASSSRDKSTDTQYF,TGTGCCAGCAGCTCCCGGGACAAAAGCACAGATACGCAGTATTTT
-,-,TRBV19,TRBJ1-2,CASSIMSGYGYTF,TGTGCCAGTAGTATAATGAGTGGCTATGGCTACACCTTC
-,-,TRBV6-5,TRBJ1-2,CASSYSAPYGYTF,TGTGCCAGCAGTTACTCGGCACCCTATGGCTACACCTTC
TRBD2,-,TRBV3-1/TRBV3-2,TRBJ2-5,CASSQPGLQETQYF,TGTGCCAGCAGCCAGCCGGGACTACAAGAGACCCAGTACTTC
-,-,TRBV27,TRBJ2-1,CASSFNRNEQFF,TGTGCCAGCAGCTTCAATCGGAATGAGCAGTTCTTC
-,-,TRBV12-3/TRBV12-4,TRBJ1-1,CASSPMRSEAFF,TGTGCCAGCAGCCCTATGAGGTCTGAAGCTTTCTTT
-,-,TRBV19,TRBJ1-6,CASSIDGGRDSPLHF,TGTGCCAGTAGTATAGATGGGGGGAGAGATTCACCCCTCCACTTT
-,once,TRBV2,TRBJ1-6,CASSEREVSPLHF,TGTGCCAGCAGCGAGAGGGAGGTATCACCCCTCCACTTT
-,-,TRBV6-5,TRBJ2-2,CASSPFQVTGELFF,TGTGCCAGCAGTCCCTTCCAGGTTACCGGGGAGCTGTTTTTT
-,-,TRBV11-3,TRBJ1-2,CASSQSPGRDYGYTF,TGTGCCAGCAGCCAATCCCCTGGGCGGGACTATGGCTACACCTTC
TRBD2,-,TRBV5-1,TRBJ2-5,CASSPPGGQETQYF,TGCGCCAGCAGCCCCCCGGGAGGGCAAGAGACCCAGTACTTC
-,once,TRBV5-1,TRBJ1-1,CASSWGGGSEVAFF,TGCGCCAGCAGCTGGGGCGGGGGGTCTGAAGTGGCTTTCTTT